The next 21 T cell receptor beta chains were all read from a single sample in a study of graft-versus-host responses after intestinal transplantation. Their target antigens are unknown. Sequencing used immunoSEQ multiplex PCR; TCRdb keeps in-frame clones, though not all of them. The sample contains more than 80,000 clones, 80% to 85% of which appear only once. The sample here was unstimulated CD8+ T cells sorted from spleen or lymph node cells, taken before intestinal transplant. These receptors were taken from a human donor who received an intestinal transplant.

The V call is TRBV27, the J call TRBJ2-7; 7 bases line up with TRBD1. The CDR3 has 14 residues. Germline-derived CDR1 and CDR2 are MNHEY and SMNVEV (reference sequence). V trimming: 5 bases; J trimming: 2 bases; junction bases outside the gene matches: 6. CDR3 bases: TGTGCCAGCAGTATGACAGGGAACCCCTACGAGCAGTACTTC. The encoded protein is CASSMTGNPYEQYF.

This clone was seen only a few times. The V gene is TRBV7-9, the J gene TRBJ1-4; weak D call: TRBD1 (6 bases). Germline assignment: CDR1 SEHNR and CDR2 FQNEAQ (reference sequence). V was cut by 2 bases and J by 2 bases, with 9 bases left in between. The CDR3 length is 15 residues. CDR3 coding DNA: TGTGCCAGCAGCTTATGGGACACGACTAATGAAAAACTGTTTTTT. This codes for CASSLWDTTNEKLFF.

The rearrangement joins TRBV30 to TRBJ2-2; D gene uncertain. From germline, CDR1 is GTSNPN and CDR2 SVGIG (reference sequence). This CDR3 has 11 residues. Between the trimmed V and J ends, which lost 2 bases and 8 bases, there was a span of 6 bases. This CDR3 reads CAWSLGGELFF. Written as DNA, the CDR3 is TGTGCCTGGAGTCTGGGGGGGGAGCTGTTTTTT.

CDR3 loop: CASSVDLAGGENEQFF. The CDR3 DNA is TGTGCCAGCAGCGTAGATCTAGCGGGGGGTGAGAATGAGCAGTTCTTC. This chain connects TRBV9 to TRBJ2-1, with 11 bases aligning to TRBD2. The CDR3 is 16 amino acids. Germline V gene data show CDR1 as SGDLS and CDR2 as YYNGEE. Trimming cost V 0 bases and J 7 bases; bases outside gene matches: 6.

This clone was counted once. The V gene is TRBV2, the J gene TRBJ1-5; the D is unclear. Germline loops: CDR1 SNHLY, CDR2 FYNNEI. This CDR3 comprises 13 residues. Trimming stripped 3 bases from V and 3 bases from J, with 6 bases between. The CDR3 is CASSDGVNQPQHF. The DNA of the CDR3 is TGTGCCAGCAGTGACGGCGTCAATCAGCCCCAGCATTTT.

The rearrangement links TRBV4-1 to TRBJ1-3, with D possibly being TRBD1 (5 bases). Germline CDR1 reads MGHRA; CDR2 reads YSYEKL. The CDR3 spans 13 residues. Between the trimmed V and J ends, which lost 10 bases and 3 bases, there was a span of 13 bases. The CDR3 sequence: CATSGGGGNTIYF. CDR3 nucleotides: TGCGCCACGTCTGGCGGGGGTGGAAACACCATATATTTT.

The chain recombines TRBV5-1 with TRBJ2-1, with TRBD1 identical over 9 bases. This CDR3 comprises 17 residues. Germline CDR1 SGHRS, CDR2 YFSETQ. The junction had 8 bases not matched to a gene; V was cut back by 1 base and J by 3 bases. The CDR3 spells CASSLWTGDSVYNEQFF. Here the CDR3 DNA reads TGCGCCAGCAGCTTGTGGACAGGGGACTCCGTCTACAATGAGCAGTTCTTC.

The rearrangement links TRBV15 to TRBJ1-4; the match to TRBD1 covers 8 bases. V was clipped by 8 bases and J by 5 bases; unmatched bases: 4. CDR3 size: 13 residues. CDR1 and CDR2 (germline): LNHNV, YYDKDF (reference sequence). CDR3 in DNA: TGTGCCACCGAGACAGGGGAAAATGAAAAACTGTTTTTT. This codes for CATETGENEKLFF.

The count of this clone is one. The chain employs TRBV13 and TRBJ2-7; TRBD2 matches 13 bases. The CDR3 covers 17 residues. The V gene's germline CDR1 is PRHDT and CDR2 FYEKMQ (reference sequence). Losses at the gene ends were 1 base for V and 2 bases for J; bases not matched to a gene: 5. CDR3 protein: CASSLATSGRRAYEQYF. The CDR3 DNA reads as TGTGCCAGCAGCTTAGCGACTAGCGGGAGGAGGGCCTACGAGCAGTACTTC. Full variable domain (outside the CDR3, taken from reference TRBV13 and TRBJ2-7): AAGVIQSPRHLIKEKRETATLKCYPIPRHDTVYWYQQGPGQDPQFLISFYEKMQSDKGSIPDRFSAQQFSDYHSELNMSSLELGDSALYFCASSLATSGRRAYEQYFGPGTRLTVT.

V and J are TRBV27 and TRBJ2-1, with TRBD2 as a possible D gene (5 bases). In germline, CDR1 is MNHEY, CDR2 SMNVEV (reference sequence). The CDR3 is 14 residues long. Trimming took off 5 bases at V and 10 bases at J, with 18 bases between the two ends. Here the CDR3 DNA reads TGTGCCAGCAGTCCCCCAACTAGACCCCACGAGCAGTTCTTC. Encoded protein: CASSPPTRPHEQFF.

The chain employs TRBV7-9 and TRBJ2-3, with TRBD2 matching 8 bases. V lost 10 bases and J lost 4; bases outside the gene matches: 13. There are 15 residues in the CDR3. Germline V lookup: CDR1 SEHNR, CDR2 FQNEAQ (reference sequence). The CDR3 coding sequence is TGTGCCACCCCAAGCGAGCGGGGGCTTGCAGATACGCAGTATTTT. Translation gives CATPSERGLADTQYF.

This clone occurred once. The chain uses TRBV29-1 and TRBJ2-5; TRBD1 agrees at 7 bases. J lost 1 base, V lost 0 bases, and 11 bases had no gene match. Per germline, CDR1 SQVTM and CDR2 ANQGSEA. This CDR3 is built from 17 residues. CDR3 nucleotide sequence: TGCAGCGTTGAAGATCCAATTGACAGGGAGACCCAAGAGACCCAGTACTTC. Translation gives CSVEDPIDRETQETQYF.

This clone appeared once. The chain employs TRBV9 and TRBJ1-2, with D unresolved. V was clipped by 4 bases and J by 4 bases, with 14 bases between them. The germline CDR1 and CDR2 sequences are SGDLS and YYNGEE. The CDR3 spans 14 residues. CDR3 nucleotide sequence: TGTGCCAGCAGCCCCCCCCTGGGAGCCTATGGCTACACCTTC. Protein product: CASSPPLGAYGYTF.

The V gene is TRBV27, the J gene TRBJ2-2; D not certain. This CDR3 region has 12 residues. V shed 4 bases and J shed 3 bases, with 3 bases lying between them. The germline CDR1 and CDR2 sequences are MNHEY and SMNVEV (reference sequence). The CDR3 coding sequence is TGTGCCAGCAGTTCTTACACCGGGGAGCTGTTTTTT. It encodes CASSSYTGELFF.

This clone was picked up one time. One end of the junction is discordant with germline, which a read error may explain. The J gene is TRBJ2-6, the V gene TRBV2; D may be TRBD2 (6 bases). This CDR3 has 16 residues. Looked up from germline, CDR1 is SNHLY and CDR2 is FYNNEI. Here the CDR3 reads CASSDRGLSWANVLTF. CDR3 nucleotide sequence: TGTGCCAGCAGTGATCGGGGACTCTCTTGGGCCAACGTCCTGACTTTC.

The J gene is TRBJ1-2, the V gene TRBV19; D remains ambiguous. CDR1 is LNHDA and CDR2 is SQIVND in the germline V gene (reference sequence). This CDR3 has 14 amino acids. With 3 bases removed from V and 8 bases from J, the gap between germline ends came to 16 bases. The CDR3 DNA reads TGTGCCAGTAGTATCGGGCCCTTGCCGAGCGGCTACACCTTC. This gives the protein CASSIGPLPSGYTF.

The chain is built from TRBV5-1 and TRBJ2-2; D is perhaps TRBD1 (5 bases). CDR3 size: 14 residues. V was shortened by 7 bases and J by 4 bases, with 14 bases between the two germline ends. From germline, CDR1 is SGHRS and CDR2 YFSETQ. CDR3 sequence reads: CASEDGASTGELFF. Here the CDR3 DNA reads TGCGCCAGCGAAGATGGGGCGTCCACCGGGGAGCTGTTTTTT.

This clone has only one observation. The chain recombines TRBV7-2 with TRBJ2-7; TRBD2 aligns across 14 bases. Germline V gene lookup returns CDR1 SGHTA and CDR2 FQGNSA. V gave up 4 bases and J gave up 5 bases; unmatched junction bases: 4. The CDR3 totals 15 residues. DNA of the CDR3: TGTGCCAGCAGCTACCGGGGACTAGCGGGAGACGAGCAGTACTTC. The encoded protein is CASSYRGLAGDEQYF.

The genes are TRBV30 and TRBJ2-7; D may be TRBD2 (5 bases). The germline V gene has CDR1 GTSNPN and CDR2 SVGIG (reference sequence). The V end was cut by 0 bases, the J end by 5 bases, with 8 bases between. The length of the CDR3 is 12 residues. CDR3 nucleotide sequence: TGTGCCTGGAGTGTACTCGGGGACGAGCAGTACTTC. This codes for CAWSVLGDEQYF.

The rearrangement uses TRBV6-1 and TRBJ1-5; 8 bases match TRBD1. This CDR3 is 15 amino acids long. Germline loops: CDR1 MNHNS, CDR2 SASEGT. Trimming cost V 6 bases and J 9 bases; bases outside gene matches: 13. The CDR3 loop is CASRGTGREIGPQHF. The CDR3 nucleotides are TGTGCCAGCAGAGGGACAGGCCGGGAGATAGGGCCCCAGCATTTT.

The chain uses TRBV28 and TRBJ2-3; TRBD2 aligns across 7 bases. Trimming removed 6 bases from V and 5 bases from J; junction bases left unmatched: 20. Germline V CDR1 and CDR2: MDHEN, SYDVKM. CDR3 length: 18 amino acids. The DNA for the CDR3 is TGTGCCAGCAGACTAATCTTTCCGACTAGCCCTGGAAAAGATACGCAGTATTTT. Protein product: CASRLIFPTSPGKDTQYF.